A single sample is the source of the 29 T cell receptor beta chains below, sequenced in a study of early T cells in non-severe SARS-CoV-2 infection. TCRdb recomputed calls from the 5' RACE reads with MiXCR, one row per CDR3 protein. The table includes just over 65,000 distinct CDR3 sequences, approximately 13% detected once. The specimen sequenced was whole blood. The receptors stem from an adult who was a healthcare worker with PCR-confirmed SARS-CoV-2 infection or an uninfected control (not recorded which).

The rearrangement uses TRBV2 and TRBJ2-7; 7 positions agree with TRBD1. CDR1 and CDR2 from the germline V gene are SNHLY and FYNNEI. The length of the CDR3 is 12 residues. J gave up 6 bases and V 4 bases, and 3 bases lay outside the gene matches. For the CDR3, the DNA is TGTGCCAGCAGTGGGGACAGCTCCGAGCAGTACTTC. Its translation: CASSGDSSEQYF. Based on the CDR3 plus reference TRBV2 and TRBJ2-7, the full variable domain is EPEVTQTPSHQVTQMGQEVILRCVPISNHLYFYWYRQILGQKVEFLVSFYNNEISEKSEIFDDQFSVERPDGSNFTLKIRSTKLEDSAMYFCASSGDSSEQYFGPGTRLTVT.

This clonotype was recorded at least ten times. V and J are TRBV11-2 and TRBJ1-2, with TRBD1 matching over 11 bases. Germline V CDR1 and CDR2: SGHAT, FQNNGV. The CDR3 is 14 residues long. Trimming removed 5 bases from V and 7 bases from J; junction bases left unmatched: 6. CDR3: CASSPGTGGLGYTF. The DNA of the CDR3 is TGTGCCAGCAGCCCCGGGACAGGGGGTCTTGGCTACACCTTC.

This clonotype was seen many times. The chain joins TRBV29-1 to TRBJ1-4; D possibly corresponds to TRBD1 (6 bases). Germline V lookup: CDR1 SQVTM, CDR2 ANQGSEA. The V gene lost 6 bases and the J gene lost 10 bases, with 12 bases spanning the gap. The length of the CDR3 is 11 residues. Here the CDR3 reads CSVSQGIKLFF. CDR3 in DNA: TGCAGCGTCTCTCAGGGGATAAAACTGTTTTTT.

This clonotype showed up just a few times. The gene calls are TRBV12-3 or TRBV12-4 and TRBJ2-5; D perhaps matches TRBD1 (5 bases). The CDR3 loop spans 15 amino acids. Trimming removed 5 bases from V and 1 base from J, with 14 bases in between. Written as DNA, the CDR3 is TGTGCCAGCAGTCTGCTTCAGGGCCTCCAAGAGACCCAGTACTTC. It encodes CASSLLQGLQETQYF.

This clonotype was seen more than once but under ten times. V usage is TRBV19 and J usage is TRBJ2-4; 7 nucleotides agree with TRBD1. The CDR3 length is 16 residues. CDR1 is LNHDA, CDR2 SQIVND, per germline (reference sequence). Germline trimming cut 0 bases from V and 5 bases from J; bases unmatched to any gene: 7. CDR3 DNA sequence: TGTGCCAGTAGTATAGACCTAGGACAGGAGCAAAACATTCAGTACTTC. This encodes CASSIDLGQEQNIQYF. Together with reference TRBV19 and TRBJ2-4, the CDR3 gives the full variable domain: DGGITQSPKYLFRKEGQNVTLSCEQNLNHDAMYWYRQDPGQGLRLIYYSQIVNDFQKGDIAEGYSVSREKKESFPLTVTSAQKNPTAFYLCASSIDLGQEQNIQYFGAGTRLSVL.

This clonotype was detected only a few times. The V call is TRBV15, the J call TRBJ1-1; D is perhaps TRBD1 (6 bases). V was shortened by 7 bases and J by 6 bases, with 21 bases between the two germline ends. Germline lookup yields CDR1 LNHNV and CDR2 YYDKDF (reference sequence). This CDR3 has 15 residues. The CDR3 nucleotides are TGTGCCACCAAAAAAGGAGACAGGCAAGAGGCTGAAGCTTTCTTT. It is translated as CATKKGDRQEAEAFF.

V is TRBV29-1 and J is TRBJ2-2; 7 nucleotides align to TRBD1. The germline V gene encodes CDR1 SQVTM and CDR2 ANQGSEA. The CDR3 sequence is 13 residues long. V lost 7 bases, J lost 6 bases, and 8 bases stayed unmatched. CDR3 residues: CSAFRGSAGELFF. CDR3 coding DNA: TGCAGCGCCTTCAGGGGGAGTGCCGGGGAGCTGTTTTTT.

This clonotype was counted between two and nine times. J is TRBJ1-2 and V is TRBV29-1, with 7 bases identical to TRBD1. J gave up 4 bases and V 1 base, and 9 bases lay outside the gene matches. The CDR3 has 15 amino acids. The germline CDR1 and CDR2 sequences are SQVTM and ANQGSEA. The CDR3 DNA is TGCAGCGTTGAAGGAGGGGGCGATATTGGCTATGGCTACACCTTC. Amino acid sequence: CSVEGGGDIGYGYTF.

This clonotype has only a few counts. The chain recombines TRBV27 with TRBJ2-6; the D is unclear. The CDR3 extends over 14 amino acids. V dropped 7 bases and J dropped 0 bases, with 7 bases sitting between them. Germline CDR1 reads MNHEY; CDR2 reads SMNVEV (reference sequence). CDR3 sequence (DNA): TGTGCCAGCACTAGGACCTCTGGGGCCAACGTCCTGACTTTC. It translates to CASTRTSGANVLTF.

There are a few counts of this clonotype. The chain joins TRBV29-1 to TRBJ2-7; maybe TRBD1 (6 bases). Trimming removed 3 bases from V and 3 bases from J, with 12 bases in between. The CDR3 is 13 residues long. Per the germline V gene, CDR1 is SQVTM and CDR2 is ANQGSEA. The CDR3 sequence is CSVDMGAGYEQYF. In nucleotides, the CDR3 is TGCAGCGTTGACATGGGGGCGGGCTACGAGCAGTACTTC.

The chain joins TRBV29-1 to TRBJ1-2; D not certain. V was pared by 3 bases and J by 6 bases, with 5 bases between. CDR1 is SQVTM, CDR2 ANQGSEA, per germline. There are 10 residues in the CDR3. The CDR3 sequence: CSVDLNGYTF. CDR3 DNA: TGCAGCGTTGATCTGAATGGCTACACCTTC.

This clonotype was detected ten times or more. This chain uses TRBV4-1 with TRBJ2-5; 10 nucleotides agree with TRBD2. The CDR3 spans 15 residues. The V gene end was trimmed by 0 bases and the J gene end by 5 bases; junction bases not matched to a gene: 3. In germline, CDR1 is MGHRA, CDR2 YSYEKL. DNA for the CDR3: TGCGCCAGCAGCCAAGAAGAAGCGGGAGGGGAGACCCAGTACTTC. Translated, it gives CASSQEEAGGETQYF.

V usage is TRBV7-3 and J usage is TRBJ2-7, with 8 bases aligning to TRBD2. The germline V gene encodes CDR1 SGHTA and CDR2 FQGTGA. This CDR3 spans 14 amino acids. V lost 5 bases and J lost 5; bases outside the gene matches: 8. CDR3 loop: CASSAGGSRHEQYF. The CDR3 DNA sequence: TGTGCCAGCAGCGCGGGAGGCAGTAGACACGAGCAGTACTTC.

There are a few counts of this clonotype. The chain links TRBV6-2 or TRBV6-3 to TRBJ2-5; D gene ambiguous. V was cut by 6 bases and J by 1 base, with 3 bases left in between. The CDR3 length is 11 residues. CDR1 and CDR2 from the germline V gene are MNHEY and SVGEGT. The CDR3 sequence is CASRIQETQYF. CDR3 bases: TGTGCCAGCAGGATCCAAGAGACCCAGTACTTC.

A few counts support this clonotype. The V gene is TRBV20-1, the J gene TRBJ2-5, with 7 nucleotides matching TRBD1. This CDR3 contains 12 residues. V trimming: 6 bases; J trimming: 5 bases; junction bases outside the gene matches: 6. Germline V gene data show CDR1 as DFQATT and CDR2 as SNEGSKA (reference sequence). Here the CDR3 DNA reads TGCAGTGCCAACCAGGGGGTGGAGACCCAGTACTTC. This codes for CSANQGVETQYF.

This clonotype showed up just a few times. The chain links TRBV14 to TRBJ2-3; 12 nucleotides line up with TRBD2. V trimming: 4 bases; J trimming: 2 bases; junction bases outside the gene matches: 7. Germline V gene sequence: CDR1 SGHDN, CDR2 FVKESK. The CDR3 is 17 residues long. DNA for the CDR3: TGTGCCAGCAGCCCTGGGACTAGCGGGTCGAACACAGATACGCAGTATTTT. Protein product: CASSPGTSGSNTDTQYF.

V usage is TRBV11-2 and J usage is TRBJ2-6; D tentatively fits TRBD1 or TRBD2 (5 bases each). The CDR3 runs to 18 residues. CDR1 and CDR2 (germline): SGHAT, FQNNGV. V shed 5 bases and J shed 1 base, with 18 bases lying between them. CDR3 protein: CASSPLEGTLSGANVLTF. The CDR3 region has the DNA TGTGCCAGCAGCCCGCTCGAAGGGACCCTTTCTGGGGCCAACGTCCTGACTTTC.

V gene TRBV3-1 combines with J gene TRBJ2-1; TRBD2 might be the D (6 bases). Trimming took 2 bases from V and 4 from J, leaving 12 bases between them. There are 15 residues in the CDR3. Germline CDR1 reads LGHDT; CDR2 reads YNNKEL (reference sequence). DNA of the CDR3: TGTGCCAGCAGCCAACCGGACTATCTTTACAATGAGCAGTTCTTC. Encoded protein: CASSQPDYLYNEQFF.

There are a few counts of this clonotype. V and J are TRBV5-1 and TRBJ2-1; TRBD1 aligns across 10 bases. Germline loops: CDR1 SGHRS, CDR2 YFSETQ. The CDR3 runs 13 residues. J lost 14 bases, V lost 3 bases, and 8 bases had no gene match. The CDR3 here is CASSYGTGTGEFF. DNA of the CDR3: TGCGCCAGCAGCTACGGCACCGGGACAGGGGAGTTCTTC.

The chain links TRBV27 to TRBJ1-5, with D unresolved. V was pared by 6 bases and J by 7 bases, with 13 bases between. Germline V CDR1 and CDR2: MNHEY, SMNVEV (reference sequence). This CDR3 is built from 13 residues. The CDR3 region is CASRLEARQPQHF. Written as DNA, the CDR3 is TGTGCCAGCAGACTTGAGGCCCGGCAGCCCCAGCATTTT.

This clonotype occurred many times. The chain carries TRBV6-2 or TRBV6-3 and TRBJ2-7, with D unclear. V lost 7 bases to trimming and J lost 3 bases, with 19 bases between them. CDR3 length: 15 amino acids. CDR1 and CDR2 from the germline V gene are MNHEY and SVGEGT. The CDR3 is CASKISSQRLYEQYF. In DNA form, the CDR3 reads TGTGCCAGCAAGATTTCTAGTCAGAGACTCTACGAGCAGTACTTC.

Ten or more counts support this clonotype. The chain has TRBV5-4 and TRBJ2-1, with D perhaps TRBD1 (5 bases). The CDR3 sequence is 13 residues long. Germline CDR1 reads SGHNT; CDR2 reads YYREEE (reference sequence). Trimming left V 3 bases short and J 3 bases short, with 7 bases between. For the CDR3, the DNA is TGTGCCAGCAGCTCGACAGACTACAATGAGCAGTTCTTC. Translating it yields CASSSTDYNEQFF.

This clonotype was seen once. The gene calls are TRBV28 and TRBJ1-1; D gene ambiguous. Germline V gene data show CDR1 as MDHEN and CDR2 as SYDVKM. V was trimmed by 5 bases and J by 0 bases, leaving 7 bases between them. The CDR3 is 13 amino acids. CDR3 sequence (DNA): TGTGCCAGCAGTCCCTACATGAACACTGAAGCTTTCTTT. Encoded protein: CASSPYMNTEAFF.

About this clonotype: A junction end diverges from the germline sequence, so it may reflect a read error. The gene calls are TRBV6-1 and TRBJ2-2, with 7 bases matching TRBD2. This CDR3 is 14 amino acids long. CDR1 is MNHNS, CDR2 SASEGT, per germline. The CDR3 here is CASNFLGVGRELVF. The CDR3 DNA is TGTGCCAGCAATTTCCTAGGAGTCGGGCGGGAGCTGGTTTTT.

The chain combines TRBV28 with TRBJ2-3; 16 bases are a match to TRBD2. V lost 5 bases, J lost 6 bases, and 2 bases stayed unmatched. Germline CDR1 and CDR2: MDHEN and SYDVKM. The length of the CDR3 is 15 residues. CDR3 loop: CASSPGLAGGDTQYF. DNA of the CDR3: TGTGCCAGCAGTCCGGGACTAGCGGGAGGGGATACGCAGTATTTT.

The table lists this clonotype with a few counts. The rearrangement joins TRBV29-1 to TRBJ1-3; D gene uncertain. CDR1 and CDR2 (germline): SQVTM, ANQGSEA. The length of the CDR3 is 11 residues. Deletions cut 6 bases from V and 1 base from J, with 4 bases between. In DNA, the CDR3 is TGCAGCGTGTCATCTGGAAACACCATATATTTT. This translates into CSVSSGNTIYF.

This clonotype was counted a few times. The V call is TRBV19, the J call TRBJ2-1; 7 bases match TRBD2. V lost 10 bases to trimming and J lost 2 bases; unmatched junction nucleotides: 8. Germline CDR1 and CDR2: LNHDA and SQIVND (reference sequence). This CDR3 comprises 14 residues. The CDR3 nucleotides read TGTGCCATTGAAAGCGGGGTGGCCTACAATGAGCAGTTCTTC. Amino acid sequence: CAIESGVAYNEQFF.

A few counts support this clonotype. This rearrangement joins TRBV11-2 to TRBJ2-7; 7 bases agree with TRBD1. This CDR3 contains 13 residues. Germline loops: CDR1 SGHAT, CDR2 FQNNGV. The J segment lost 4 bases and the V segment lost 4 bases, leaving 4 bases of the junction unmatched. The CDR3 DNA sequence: TGTGCCAGCAGCTGGGACAGCACATACGAGCAGTACTTC. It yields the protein CASSWDSTYEQYF.

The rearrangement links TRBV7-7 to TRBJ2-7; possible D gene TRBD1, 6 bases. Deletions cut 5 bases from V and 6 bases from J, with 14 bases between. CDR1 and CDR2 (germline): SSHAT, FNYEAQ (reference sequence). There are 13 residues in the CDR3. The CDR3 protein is CASSQDSLAEQYF. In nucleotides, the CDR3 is TGTGCCAGCAGCCAGGACAGTCTAGCCGAGCAGTACTTC. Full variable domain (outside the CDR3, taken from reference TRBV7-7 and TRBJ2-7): GAGVSQSPRYKVTKRGQDVTLRCDPISSHATLYWYQQALGQGPEFLTYFNYEAQPDKSGLPSDRFSAERPEGSISTLTIQRTEQRDSAMYRCASSQDSLAEQYFGPGTRLTVT.